The present entry profiles one T cell receptor beta chain with its context. CDR3 length: 17 residues. Between the trimmed V and J ends, which lost 1 base and 0 bases, there was a span of 13 bases. Germline CDR1 and CDR2: SGHVS and FQNEAQ. The source of the sample is a study of T-cell memory formation after mild COVID-19. One entry per CDR3 protein results from TCRdb running MiXCR on the 5' RACE reads. Here the sample spans 530,000 or so distinct CDR3 sequences, roughly 17% being singletons. V and J are TRBV7-8 and TRBJ2-1; D remains unclear. This TCR derives from an adult woman who had mild COVID-19 (a few samples of this study predate the infection). Cell type and time point are not known. The specimen was PBMCs or a T cell subset sorted from them (not recorded which). As DNA, the CDR3 is TGTGCCAGCAGCTTAGTGGTTTCGTTTGCCTCCTACAATGAGCAGTTCTTC. Amino acids: CASSLVVSFASYNEQFF.